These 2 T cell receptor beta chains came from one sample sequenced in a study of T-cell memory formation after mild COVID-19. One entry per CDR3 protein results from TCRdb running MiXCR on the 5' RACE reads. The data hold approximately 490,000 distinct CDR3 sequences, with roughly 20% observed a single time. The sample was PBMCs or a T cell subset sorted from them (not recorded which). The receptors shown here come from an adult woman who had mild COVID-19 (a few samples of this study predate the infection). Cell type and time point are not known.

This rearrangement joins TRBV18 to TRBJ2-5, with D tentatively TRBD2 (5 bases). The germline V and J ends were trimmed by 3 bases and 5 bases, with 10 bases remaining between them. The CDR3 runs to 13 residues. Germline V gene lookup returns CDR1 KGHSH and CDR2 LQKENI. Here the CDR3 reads CASSPGVLETQYF. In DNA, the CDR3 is TGTGCCAGCTCACCCGGGGTTTTGGAGACCCAGTACTTC.

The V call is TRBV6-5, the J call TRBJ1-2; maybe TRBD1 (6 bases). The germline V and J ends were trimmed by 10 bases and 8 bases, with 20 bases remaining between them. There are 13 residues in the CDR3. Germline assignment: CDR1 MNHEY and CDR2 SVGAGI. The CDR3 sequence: CATYKGVTGGYTF. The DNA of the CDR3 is TGTGCCACCTATAAGGGGGTTACGGGGGGCTACACCTTC.